These 32 T cell receptor beta chains share one sample of origin, sequenced in a study of T cells in women clearing cervical HPV infection. Sequenced by immunoSEQ multiplex PCR; TCRdb stores in-frame clones only, minus some. The sample features tens of thousands of clones, with about 40% in its top ten. The specimen was blood buffy coat. The receptors derive from a woman aged 18 to 75 with a cervical HPV16 infection that either progressed to CIN3+ or cleared (not recorded which).

Concerning this clone itself: With the read ending 3 residues before the CDR3 end, the germline J gene is used to fill in that end. This chain uses TRBV5-4 with TRBJ1-2; no clear D. CDR3 size: 13 residues. Germline V lookup: CDR1 SGHNT, CDR2 YYREEE (reference sequence). Between the trimmed V and J ends, which lost 0 bases and 3 bases, there was a span of 6 bases. CDR3 DNA (partial): TGTGCCAGCAGCTTGGTTCACTACTATGGC. Its translation is CASSLVHYYG. The full CDR3 reads CASSLVHYYGYTF.

In regard to this clone: The read ends 3 residues shy of where the CDR3 ends; the end is completed using the germline J gene. The chain employs TRBV7-2 and TRBJ1-2; D is possibly TRBD1 (5 bases). The germline gives CDR1 SGHTA, CDR2 FQGNSA. The CDR3 runs 15 residues. This chain's CDR3 is CASSSAGGPMGDYTF. The part of the CDR3 DNA that was read is TGTGCCAGCAGCTCAGCGGGGGGACCAATGGGGGAC.

Concerning this clone: The CDR3 end falls 3 residues outside the read, so it is completed with the germline J gene. The chain couples TRBV30 to TRBJ2-1; D not resolved. V lost 4 bases to trimming and J lost 4 bases, with 14 bases between them. The length of the CDR3 is 14 residues. Germline V gene sequence: CDR1 GTSNPN, CDR2 SVGIG (reference sequence). CDR3 residues: CAWTHRVGYNEQFF. Partial CDR3 DNA: TGTGCCTGGACCCATCGGGTGGGTTACAATGAG.

The CDR3 DNA, read in part, is TGTGCCAGTAGTATAGCAGGGACAGAAGCCTACGAG. This codes for CASSIAGTEAYE. The whole CDR3 reads CASSIAGTEAYEQYF. This sequence joins TRBV19 and TRBJ2-7; 7 bases line up with TRBD1. Read data end 3 residues before the CDR3 end; the end is taken from the germline J gene. The trim removed 1 base at V and 2 bases at J, leaving 5 bases unmatched. The CDR3 has 15 amino acids. Per the germline V gene, CDR1 is LNHDA and CDR2 is SQIVND (reference sequence). Combining the CDR3 with reference TRBV19 and TRBJ2-7 gives the whole variable domain DGGITQSPKYLFRKEGQNVTLSCEQNLNHDAMYWYRQDPGQGLRLIYYSQIVNDFQKGDIAEGYSVSREKKESFPLTVTSAQKNPTAFYLCASSIAGTEAYEQYFGPGTRLTVT.

The CDR3 sequence: CASSFISGNTIYF. The covered CDR3 bases are TGTGCCAGCAGCTTCATTTCTGGAAACACC. This rearrangement joins TRBV5-4 to TRBJ1-3; D is unresolved. Read coverage stops 3 residues before the CDR3 terminus; the germline J gene supplies the remainder. V was shortened by 2 bases and J by 1 base, with 4 bases between the two germline ends. CDR1 SGHNT and CDR2 YYREEE come from the germline V gene (reference sequence). This CDR3 has 13 amino acids.

Note on this clone: The observed sequence ends 3 residues before the CDR3 terminus, with the missing tail filled in from the germline J gene. The chain links TRBV30 to TRBJ1-2; no definite D call. Trimming took off 0 bases at V and 7 bases at J, with 12 bases between the two ends. The CDR3 is 13 residues long. In germline, CDR1 is GTSNPN, CDR2 SVGIG (reference sequence). CDR3 residues: CAWSVYTRRGYTF. Incomplete CDR3 DNA: TGTGCCTGGAGTGTGTACACCCGCCGTGGC.

A remark on this clone: The read terminates 3 residues before the CDR3 end, so the remaining end is supplied by the germline J gene. This chain uses TRBV7-6 with TRBJ2-3, with a weak D call TRBD1 (6 bases). Trimming took off 2 bases at V and 6 bases at J, with 21 bases between the two ends. The CDR3 consists of 17 residues. Germline assignment: CDR1 SGHVS and CDR2 FNYEAQ. CDR3: CASSLSRTAPRHDTQYF. Incomplete CDR3 DNA: TGTGCCAGCAGCTTATCGAGGACAGCCCCACGCCATGATACG.

About this clone: One end of the junction does not line up with germline, which may come from a read error. The missing CDR3 end, 3 residues past where the read stops, is filled in from the germline J gene. The sample contains more than one DNA sequence encoding this CDR3. The chain carries TRBV30 and TRBJ1-2; TRBD1 aligns across 8 bases. The CDR3 spans 16 residues. CDR1 and CDR2 from the germline V gene are GTSNPN and SVGIG (reference sequence). Incomplete CDR3 DNA: TGTGCCTGGAGTAAGACGGCAGGGGGCGAGAACTATGGA. It is translated as CAWSKTAGGENYG. The whole CDR3 is CAWSKTAGGENYGYTF.

As concerns this clone: The read is 3 residues too short to cover the CDR3 end, so that end is filled in from the germline J gene. V and J are TRBV19 and TRBJ2-7, with TRBD1 identical over 8 bases. The CDR3 has 12 residues. Per the germline V gene, CDR1 is LNHDA and CDR2 is SQIVND (reference sequence). V lost 8 bases to trimming and J lost 1 base; unmatched junction nucleotides: 1. CDR3 sequence reads: CASGQGSYEQYF. The CDR3 bases that were read are TGTGCCAGTGGACAGGGATCCTACGAG. Complete variable domain (other parts from reference TRBV19 and TRBJ2-7): DGGITQSPKYLFRKEGQNVTLSCEQNLNHDAMYWYRQDPGQGLRLIYYSQIVNDFQKGDIAEGYSVSREKKESFPLTVTSAQKNPTAFYLCASGQGSYEQYFGPGTRLTVT.

Concerning this clone itself: The read ends 3 residues early relative to the CDR3; the germline J gene fills the gap. This chain links TRBV5-6 with TRBJ1-1, with TRBD1 as a possible D gene (5 bases). The CDR3 consists of 15 residues. Germline V gene lookup returns CDR1 SGHDT and CDR2 YYEEEE. V was cut by 0 bases and J by 0 bases, with 9 bases left in between. The chain's CDR3 is CASSLGSGMNTEAFF. Partial CDR3 DNA: TGTGCCAGCAGCTTGGGATCAGGGATGAACACTGAA.

Details on this clone: The observed sequence ends 3 residues before the CDR3 terminus, with the missing tail filled in from the germline J gene. The rearrangement uses TRBV30 and TRBJ1-6, with 11 bases lining up with TRBD1. This CDR3 spans 13 amino acids. With V trimmed by 8 bases and J by 4 bases, 1 base remained unmatched. The germline CDR1 and CDR2 sequences are GTSNPN and SVGIG (reference sequence). The CDR3 is CAGTGGYNSPLHF. The CDR3 DNA, read in part, is TGTGCCGGGACAGGGGGTTATAATTCACCC. The full variable domain, with the rest looked up from reference TRBV30 and TRBJ1-6, is SQTIHQWPATLVQPVGSPLSLECTVEGTSNPNLYWYRQAAGRGLQLLFYSVGIGQISSEVPQNLSASRPQDRQFILSSKKLLLSDSGFYLCAGTGGYNSPLHFGNGTRLTVT.

To note about this clone: From the germline J gene comes the end of the CDR3, since the read stops 3 residues before it. V gene TRBV6-1 combines with J gene TRBJ1-5; D gene unclear. V was pared by 0 bases and J by 4 bases, with 10 bases between. The CDR3 length is 15 residues. Germline assignment: CDR1 MNHNS and CDR2 SASEGT. CDR3 DNA (partial): TGTGCCAGCAGTGAAGCGTATACAGAAAATCAGCCC. Protein sequence: CASSEAYTENQP. The complete CDR3 protein is CASSEAYTENQPQHF.

As for this clone: The sequence runs out 3 residues before the end of the CDR3; the remainder is reconstructed from the germline J gene. The gene calls are TRBV5-1 and TRBJ2-2; D might be TRBD1 (5 bases). CDR1 is SGHRS and CDR2 is YFSETQ in the germline V gene. V dropped 7 bases and J dropped 0 bases, with 10 bases sitting between them. The CDR3 spans 14 residues. CDR3 protein: CASAGFTNTGELFF. The CDR3 bases that were read are TGCGCCAGCGCAGGGTTCACGAACACCGGGGAG. Variable domain in full (rest from reference TRBV5-1 and TRBJ2-2): KAGVTQTPRYLIKTRGQQVTLSCSPISGHRSVSWYQQTPGQGLQFLFEYFSETQRNKGNFPGRFSGRQFSNSRSEMNVSTLELGDSALYLCASAGFTNTGELFFGEGSRLTVL.

On this clone: The read ends 3 residues before the CDR3 terminus; that terminus is restored from the germline J gene. This chain links TRBV30 with TRBJ2-4; TRBD1 aligns across 7 bases. The CDR3 extends over 13 amino acids. Germline CDR1 GTSNPN, CDR2 SVGIG (reference sequence). The CDR3 protein is CAWSQDRNYGQYF. The part of the CDR3 DNA that was read is TGTGCCTGGAGCCAGGACAGGAACTATGGT.

A remark on this clone: The CDR3 goes on 3 residues after the read ends, and that part is filled in from the germline J gene. The gene calls are TRBV18 and TRBJ2-7; 7 bases map to TRBD1. CDR1 and CDR2 (germline): KGHSH, LQKENI. The CDR3 length is 16 residues. After removal of 3 bases from V and 6 bases from J, the junction contained 14 bases not matched to a gene. The CDR3 here is CASSPDDRRGLGEQYF. The part of the CDR3 DNA that was read is TGTGCCAGCTCACCGGACGATCGCAGGGGGTTGGGCGAG.

Comment on this clone: The read stops 3 residues short of the end of the CDR3; the missing end is completed from the germline J gene. The chain is built from TRBV19 and TRBJ2-7, with 8 bases identical to TRBD2. There are 14 residues in the CDR3. The J segment lost 3 bases and the V segment lost 7 bases, leaving 8 bases of the junction unmatched. Germline-derived CDR1 and CDR2 are LNHDA and SQIVND (reference sequence). CDR3 bases read: TGTGCCAGTACCCCGGGGGGGCGAGACTACGAG. This translates into CASTPGGRDYE. The full CDR3 protein is CASTPGGRDYEQYF.

In regard to this clone: The CDR3 extends 3 residues past the end of the read, so its final part is completed from the germline J gene. The V gene is TRBV7-3, the J gene TRBJ2-5; TRBD1 matches 9 bases. This CDR3 has 16 residues. Germline V gene data show CDR1 as SGHTA and CDR2 as FQGTGA. CDR3 DNA (partial): TGTGCCAGCAGCCCCCGACAGGGGGTGGGTACAGATACC. Its protein is CASSPRQGVGTDT. The whole CDR3 sequence is CASSPRQGVGTDTQYF.

Notes on this clone: The observed sequence ends 3 residues before the CDR3 terminus, with the missing tail filled in from the germline J gene. The same CDR3 arises from other DNA sequences in this sample as well. V usage is TRBV18 and J usage is TRBJ1-3; 7 nucleotides agree with TRBD1. From germline, CDR1 is KGHSH and CDR2 LQKENI. There are 12 residues in the CDR3. The covered CDR3 bases are TGTGCCAGCTCACCCTCGACAGGGTCC. Protein: CASSPSTGS. The full CDR3 sequence reads CASSPSTGSIYF. Variable domain in full (rest from reference TRBV18 and TRBJ1-3): NAGVMQNPRHLVRRRGQEARLRCSPMKGHSHVYWYRQLPEEGLKFMVYLQKENIIDESGMPKERFSAEFPKEGPSILRIQQVVRGDSAAYFCASSPSTGSIYFGEGSWLTVV.

For this clone: The read stops 3 residues short of the end of the CDR3; the missing end is completed from the germline J gene. The chain carries TRBV11-3 and TRBJ2-1; 9 positions match TRBD2. Germline CDR1 SGHNT, CDR2 YENEEA. CDR3 length: 15 amino acids. The junction had 4 bases not matched to a gene; V was cut back by 1 base and J by 6 bases. CDR3 loop: CASSLGLADSNEQFF. CDR3 DNA (partial): TGTGCCAGCAGCTTAGGACTAGCGGATTCCAATGAG.

A remark on this clone: The read gets to within 3 residues of the CDR3 end, and the germline J gene fills in the rest. This sequence joins TRBV19 and TRBJ1-2; 7 nucleotides match TRBD1. V lost 3 bases and J lost 5; bases outside the gene matches: 9. The CDR3 length is 15 residues. Germline V gene lookup returns CDR1 LNHDA and CDR2 SQIVND (reference sequence). The chain's CDR3 is CASSIRTGVRYGYTF. The part of the CDR3 DNA that was read is TGTGCCAGTAGTATTCGAACAGGGGTGAGGTATGGC. Using reference TRBV19 and TRBJ1-2 for the parts outside the CDR3, the full variable domain is DGGITQSPKYLFRKEGQNVTLSCEQNLNHDAMYWYRQDPGQGLRLIYYSQIVNDFQKGDIAEGYSVSREKKESFPLTVTSAQKNPTAFYLCASSIRTGVRYGYTFGSGTRLTVV.

To note about this clone: Read sequence stops 3 residues before the CDR3 end, and the germline J gene provides the missing end. The rearrangement joins TRBV20-1 to TRBJ2-3; weak D call: TRBD2 (5 bases). The CDR3 runs 13 residues. CDR1 and CDR2 from the germline V gene are DFQATT and SNEGSKA (reference sequence). Incomplete CDR3 DNA: TGCAGTGCCACGTCAGCGTTCGGGGAGACG. Residues: CSATSAFGET. The whole CDR3 protein reads CSATSAFGETQYF.

On this clone itself: The read terminates 3 residues before the CDR3 end, so the remaining end is supplied by the germline J gene. The J gene is TRBJ2-3, the V gene TRBV7-9; no definite D call. The CDR3 contains 12 residues. Germline CDR1 is SEHNR and CDR2 is FQNEAQ (reference sequence). Trimming took off 3 bases at V and 4 bases at J, with 5 bases between the two ends. The sequenced CDR3 bases are TGTGCCAGCAGCTTCCAGTCAGATACG. Translating it yields CASSFQSDT. The full-length CDR3 reads as CASSFQSDTQYF.

A remark on this clone: The read ends 3 residues before the CDR3 terminus; that terminus is restored from the germline J gene. The chain combines TRBV18 with TRBJ1-2, with 7 bases fitting TRBD1. Trimming removed 6 bases from V and 4 bases from J; junction bases left unmatched: 5. From germline, CDR1 is KGHSH and CDR2 LQKENI. The CDR3 spans 13 residues. The sequenced part of the CDR3 DNA is TGTGCCAGCTCCCAAGACAGGGTCTATGGC. It specifies CASSQDRVYG. In full, the CDR3 is CASSQDRVYGYTF.

About this clone: Read sequence stops 3 residues before the CDR3 end, and the germline J gene provides the missing end. The gene calls are TRBV11-3 and TRBJ2-3; 7 nucleotides align to TRBD2. CDR3 length: 14 amino acids. V was pared by 3 bases and J by 4 bases, with 4 bases of the junction left unmatched. Germline assignment: CDR1 SGHNT and CDR2 YENEEA. CDR3 bases read: TGTGCCAGCAGCTTTTCGGGGGGACCAGATACG. Residues: CASSFSGGPDT. The entire CDR3 is CASSFSGGPDTQYF.

With respect to this clone: Read sequence stops 3 residues before the CDR3 end, and the germline J gene provides the missing end. This chain uses TRBV4-1 with TRBJ2-7; 7 bases map to TRBD1. Unmatched junction bases numbered 13, after V lost 3 bases and J lost 5 bases. Germline V CDR1 and CDR2: MGHRA, YSYEKL. CDR3 length: 16 amino acids. Incomplete CDR3 DNA: TGCGCCAGCAGCCAGGATTCGACAGGGAAGGTTGACGAG. Protein product: CASSQDSTGKVDE. The full-length CDR3 reads as CASSQDSTGKVDEQYF.

Comment on this clone: From the germline J gene comes the end of the CDR3, since the read stops 3 residues before it. The chain is built from TRBV20-1 and TRBJ1-2, with D unclear. Per the germline V gene, CDR1 is DFQATT and CDR2 is SNEGSKA (reference sequence). V was trimmed by 0 bases and J by 5 bases, leaving 10 bases between them. The CDR3 extends over 13 amino acids. The sequenced CDR3 bases are TGCAGTGCTAGAGATACACCGGGGTATGGC. Its translation: CSARDTPGYG. In full, the CDR3 reads CSARDTPGYGYTF.

The CDR3 sequence: CSARVEVAGNTDTQYF. The covered CDR3 bases are TGCAGTGCTAGAGTCGAGGTAGCGGGAAACACAGATACG. V gene TRBV20-1 combines with J gene TRBJ2-3, with 8 bases lining up with TRBD2. With the read ending 3 residues before the CDR3 end, the germline J gene is used to fill in that end. Germline V gene data show CDR1 as DFQATT and CDR2 as SNEGSKA (reference sequence). The V segment lost 1 base and the J segment 2 bases; nucleotides outside the gene matches: 8. The CDR3 is 16 amino acids.

About this clone itself: The read comes to an end 3 residues before the CDR3 does, leaving the germline J gene to fill in the end. The chain uses TRBV18 and TRBJ1-5; perhaps TRBD1 as D (6 bases). The length of the CDR3 is 14 residues. The germline CDR1 and CDR2 sequences are KGHSH and LQKENI. Trimming took off 4 bases at V and 3 bases at J, with 10 bases between the two ends. The CDR3 bases that were read are TGTGCCAGCTCACGTGACAGGACCAATCAGCCC. Translation gives CASSRDRTNQP. Given in full, the CDR3 is CASSRDRTNQPQHF.

Regarding this clone: The sequenced fragment ends 3 residues before the CDR3 boundary, so the rest is inferred from the germline J gene. The chain links TRBV7-3 to TRBJ2-5; 11 positions match TRBD2. Germline V gene lookup returns CDR1 SGHTA and CDR2 FQGTGA. The junction had 5 bases not matched to a gene; V was cut back by 6 bases and J by 5 bases. This CDR3 has 14 amino acids. The part of the CDR3 DNA that was read is TGTGCCAGCAGGTCTAGCGGGGGGAAGGAGACC. Translating it yields CASRSSGGKET. The CDR3, in full, reads CASRSSGGKETQYF.

Note on this clone: The observed sequence ends 3 residues before the CDR3 terminus, with the missing tail filled in from the germline J gene. The chain couples TRBV5-4 to TRBJ2-7, with D possibly being TRBD2 (7 bases). V was shortened by 2 bases and J by 5 bases, with 17 bases between the two germline ends. CDR1 and CDR2 from the germline V gene are SGHNT and YYREEE (reference sequence). The CDR3 consists of 15 residues. The CDR3 sequence is CASSFRGGLPDEQYF. The sequenced CDR3 bases are TGTGCCAGCAGCTTCCGCGGGGGCCTCCCCGACGAG.

To note about this clone: The CDR3 extends 3 residues past the end of the read, so its final part is completed from the germline J gene. The chain is built from TRBV7-6 and TRBJ2-2, with D maybe TRBD1 (5 bases). The CDR3 length is 13 residues. The germline CDR1 and CDR2 sequences are SGHVS and FNYEAQ. V was clipped by 1 base and J by 5 bases, with 5 bases between them. Partial CDR3 DNA: TGTGCCAGCAGCTTAGGACAGACCGGGGAG. Encoded protein: CASSLGQTGE. The entire CDR3 protein is CASSLGQTGELFF.

Comment on this clone: The sequenced fragment ends 3 residues before the CDR3 boundary, so the rest is inferred from the germline J gene. The rearrangement uses TRBV7-2 and TRBJ2-7; possible D gene TRBD2, 6 bases. The V end was cut by 0 bases, the J end by 2 bases, with 11 bases between. This CDR3 comprises 15 residues. Germline-derived CDR1 and CDR2 are SGHTA and FQGNSA. The CDR3 is CASSLAPGLPYEQYF. The CDR3 bases that were read are TGTGCCAGCAGCTTAGCGCCGGGACTGCCCTACGAG.